The 25 T cell receptor beta chains below were found in one sample sequenced in a study of T cell repertoires in cytomegalovirus infection. A single record per CDR3 protein comes from TCRdb applying MiXCR to the reads. The sample has around 540,000 distinct CDR3 sequences; 30% to 40% are singletons. For these receptors, no antigen is known. Source: cultured PBMCs, taken from culture after CMV antigen stimulation. The receptors were gathered from a human donor in good health (CMV status not recorded). Some clones in this sample may be carry-over from other donors' samples.

In its sample, this clonotype was seen many times. V usage is TRBV10-3 and J usage is TRBJ2-5; 10 bases are shared with TRBD2. The germline V gene has CDR1 ENHRY and CDR2 SYGVKD. The CDR3 consists of 17 residues. J gave up 4 bases and V 3 bases, and 11 bases lay outside the gene matches. The CDR3 DNA sequence: TGTGCCATCAGTGATCCTAGCGGGAGTGGGGGTGTAGAGACCCAGTACTTC. Amino acids: CAISDPSGSGGVETQYF.

This clonotype was counted many times. The chain links TRBV7-8 to TRBJ2-6, with 7 bases aligning to TRBD1. Trimming took 2 bases from V and 0 from J; bases not matched to a gene: 4. The CDR3 spans 17 residues. Germline V gene sequence: CDR1 SGHVS, CDR2 FQNEAQ. DNA for the CDR3: TGTGCCAGCAGCTTAAGGACAGGCTACTCTGGGGCCAACGTCCTGACTTTC. Protein: CASSLRTGYSGANVLTF.

This clonotype occurred many times. This sequence joins TRBV7-2 and TRBJ1-5; the D gene is possibly TRBD1 (5 bases). This CDR3 comprises 18 residues. V was trimmed by 5 bases and J by 4 bases, leaving 24 bases between them. CDR1 and CDR2 from the germline V gene are SGHTA and FQGNSA. The CDR3 DNA reads as TGTGCCAGCAGCCCCCAGGGTGCAGGGCCCCTGGGGAATCAGCCCCAGCATTTT. The encoded protein is CASSPQGAGPLGNQPQHF.

V and J are TRBV19 and TRBJ2-7; D may be TRBD2 (6 bases). This CDR3 contains 16 residues. CDR1 is LNHDA and CDR2 is SQIVND in the germline V gene (reference sequence). Trimming stripped 5 bases from V and 1 base from J, with 18 bases between. CDR3 sequence reads: CASSGGKTSLSYEQYF. CDR3 DNA sequence: TGTGCCAGTAGTGGGGGGAAGACAAGCCTTTCCTACGAGCAGTACTTC.

A few counts support this clonotype. With a much larger clone just one base away, this may be a read error. J is TRBJ2-1 and V is TRBV7-2, with D unresolved. The CDR3 consists of 12 residues. The V and J ends lost 1 base and 5 bases respectively, with 3 bases between them. Germline lookup yields CDR1 SGHTA and CDR2 FQGNSA. The CDR3 spells CASSLDHNEQFF. The CDR3 bases are TGTGCCAGCAGCTTAGACCACAATGAGCAGTTCTTC.

The chain links TRBV19 to TRBJ1-5; weak D call: TRBD1 (6 bases). CDR3 length: 16 residues. Germline V gene lookup returns CDR1 LNHDA and CDR2 SQIVND (reference sequence). Deletions cut 0 bases from V and 1 base from J, with 10 bases between. CDR3 sequence: CASSIEQGRSNQPQHF. Written as DNA, the CDR3 is TGTGCCAGTAGTATAGAACAGGGACGGAGCAATCAGCCCCAGCATTTT. The full variable domain, its missing parts supplied by reference TRBV19 and TRBJ1-5, is DGGITQSPKYLFRKEGQNVTLSCEQNLNHDAMYWYRQDPGQGLRLIYYSQIVNDFQKGDIAEGYSVSREKKESFPLTVTSAQKNPTAFYLCASSIEQGRSNQPQHFGDGTRLSIL.

As to this clonotype: A read error may produce the germline difference seen at one junction end. This rearrangement joins TRBV5-3 to TRBJ2-5, with 7 positions matching TRBD2. TRBV5-3 is given ORF status, its function remaining uncertain. The CDR3 covers 14 residues. CDR3: CASSSGRELETQYF. The CDR3 DNA reads TGTGCCAGCAGCTCTGGGAGGGAATTGGAGACCCAGTACTTC.

The rearrangement links TRBV19 to TRBJ2-5; tentatively, D is TRBD1 or TRBD2 (6 bases each). CDR1 LNHDA and CDR2 SQIVND come from the germline V gene (reference sequence). The germline V and J ends were trimmed by 5 bases and 2 bases, with 21 bases remaining between them. This CDR3 spans 17 amino acids. The CDR3 DNA reads as TGTGCCAGTAGTCGTCAACGGGGGCGATCTCAACAAGAGACCCAGTACTTC. It is translated as CASSRQRGRSQQETQYF.

The gene calls are TRBV25-1 and TRBJ1-4; no reliable D call. The CDR3 spans 14 residues. CDR1 and CDR2 (germline): MGHDK, SYGVNS. The ends were cut back, 3 bases at V and 7 bases at J, with 12 bases in the middle. CDR3 in DNA: TGTGCCAGCAGTGATTCGGGGAGGCGTGAAAAACTGTTTTTT. It encodes CASSDSGRREKLFF. The variable domain in full, with the rest retrieved from reference TRBV25-1 and TRBJ1-4, is EADIYQTPRYLVIGTGKKITLECSQTMGHDKMYWYQQDPGMELHLIHYSYGVNSTEKGDLSSESTVSRIRTEHFPLTLESARPSHTSQYLCASSDSGRREKLFFGSGTQLSVL.

The chain combines TRBV14 with TRBJ2-1, with TRBD2 identical over 8 bases. J gave up 5 bases and V 0 bases, and 15 bases lay outside the gene matches. This CDR3 is 19 amino acids long. Per germline, CDR1 SGHDN and CDR2 FVKESK. The CDR3 region is CASSQEGTRARGSNNEQFF. CDR3 in DNA: TGTGCCAGCAGCCAAGAGGGGACTAGGGCTCGCGGTTCGAACAATGAGCAGTTCTTC. Filled out from reference TRBV14 and TRBJ2-1, the complete variable domain reads EAGVTQFPSHSVIEKGQTVTLRCDPISGHDNLYWYRRVMGKEIKFLLHFVKESKQDESGMPNNRFLAERTGGTYSTLKVQPAELEDSGVYFCASSQEGTRARGSNNEQFFGPGTRLTVL.

This clonotype turned up a few times. This chain connects TRBV28 to TRBJ2-3; the D is unclear. Germline V gene data show CDR1 as MDHEN and CDR2 as SYDVKM. V was clipped by 7 bases and J by 6 bases, with 11 bases between them. The CDR3 runs to 12 residues. The CDR3: CASTSGPDTQYF. In nucleotides, the CDR3 is TGTGCCAGCACCTCAGGTCCCGATACGCAGTATTTT.

The chain has TRBV29-1 and TRBJ2-7, with 8 nucleotides matching TRBD2. This CDR3 contains 16 residues. The trim removed 7 bases at V and 4 bases at J, leaving 18 bases unmatched. Germline assignment: CDR1 SQVTM and CDR2 ANQGSEA. CDR3 residues: CSAGDPGGPPGYEQYV. The DNA of the CDR3 is TGCAGCGCGGGAGATCCGGGAGGGCCCCCCGGGTACGAGCAGTACGTC.

J is TRBJ2-5 and V is TRBV12-3 or TRBV12-4, with a weak D call TRBD2 (6 bases). With 0 bases removed from V and 3 bases from J, the gap between germline ends came to 11 bases. The CDR3 contains 15 residues. The CDR3 sequence: CASSLAIGGEETQYF. In nucleotides, the CDR3 is TGTGCCAGCAGTTTAGCAATCGGGGGTGAAGAGACCCAGTACTTC.

The chain has TRBV7-8 and TRBJ2-3; 14 nucleotides agree with TRBD2. V lost 5 bases, J lost 5 bases, and 18 bases stayed unmatched. The CDR3 is 20 amino acids. Germline V gene sequence: CDR1 SGHVS, CDR2 FQNEAQ. CDR3 nucleotides: TGTGCCAGCAGCCCGAAGGGACTAGCGGGAGTCGGTCGTTATGTAGATACGCAGTATTTT. Residues: CASSPKGLAGVGRYVDTQYF.

The rearrangement uses TRBV20-1 and TRBJ1-1, with unresolved D. Germline values: CDR1 DFQATT, CDR2 SNEGSKA (reference sequence). The V end lost 3 bases, the J end lost 1 base, and 3 bases lay between the germline ends. This CDR3 is built from 11 residues. The CDR3 nucleotides are TGCAGTGCTAGTAGGAACACTGAAGCTTTCTTT. This translates into CSASRNTEAFF.

The chain's CDR3 is CASSIMSGTGVYNEQFF. As DNA, the CDR3 is TGTGCCAGTAGTATCATGTCCGGGACAGGGGTCTACAATGAGCAGTTCTTC. The rearrangement joins TRBV19 to TRBJ2-1, with 10 bases fitting TRBD1. This CDR3 spans 17 amino acids. V shed 3 bases and J 3 bases; nucleotides not matched to a gene: 8. In germline, CDR1 is LNHDA, CDR2 SQIVND (reference sequence).

The chain joins TRBV7-3 to TRBJ2-2, with 9 bases lining up with TRBD2. The CDR3 sequence is 16 residues long. J was trimmed by 4 bases and V by 5 bases; bases with no gene match: 8. Germline V gene data show CDR1 as SGHTA and CDR2 as FQGTGA. CDR3 region: CASSPSGTSPTGELFF. The CDR3 nucleotides are TGTGCCAGCAGCCCCTCGGGGACTAGCCCCACCGGGGAGCTGTTTTTT.

This clonotype was observed at least ten times. This sequence joins TRBV7-2 and TRBJ1-2; no clear D. With 3 bases removed from V and 7 bases from J, the gap between germline ends came to 18 bases. Looked up from germline, CDR1 is SGHTA and CDR2 is FQGNSA. This CDR3 is 15 amino acids long. The DNA of the CDR3 is TGTGCCAGCAGCTTCGGAGGCCTCACTCAGTCTGGCTACACCTTC. It is translated as CASSFGGLTQSGYTF.

This clonotype was detected a few times. The chain's CDR3 is CASSFFTGEGETQYF. CDR3 sequence (DNA): TGTGCCAGCAGCTTTTTCACAGGGGAGGGAGAGACCCAGTACTTC. The chain combines TRBV7-8 with TRBJ2-5; D may be TRBD1 or TRBD2 (7 bases each). The CDR3 spans 15 residues. The V and J ends lost 3 bases and 4 bases respectively, with 15 bases between them. Germline V gene data show CDR1 as SGHVS and CDR2 as FQNEAQ.

V and J are TRBV2 and TRBJ1-1; 8 bases are a match to TRBD1. Unmatched junction bases numbered 3, after V lost 8 bases and J lost 1 base. The CDR3 runs to 13 residues. The germline CDR1 and CDR2 sequences are SNHLY and FYNNEI. The CDR3 spells CASLQGANTEAFF. The CDR3 region has the DNA TGTGCCAGCCTTCAGGGGGCGAACACTGAAGCTTTCTTT.

This rearrangement joins TRBV7-8 to TRBJ1-2, with a tentative D call TRBD1 (5 bases). From germline, CDR1 is SGHVS and CDR2 FQNEAQ. The germline V and J ends were trimmed by 6 bases and 7 bases, with 21 bases remaining between them. The CDR3 is 15 amino acids. The CDR3 protein is CASRTSGTKSGGYTF. The CDR3 bases are TGTGCCAGCAGGACTTCCGGGACGAAATCCGGTGGCTACACCTTC.

This clonotype was seen repeatedly, ten times or more. The genes are TRBV7-8 and TRBJ2-7; 11 nucleotides match TRBD2. The J segment lost 3 bases and the V segment lost 5 bases, leaving 6 bases of the junction unmatched. This CDR3 has 15 residues. Germline values: CDR1 SGHVS, CDR2 FQNEAQ. CDR3 region: CASSPRLAGRYEQYV. The CDR3 bases are TGTGCCAGCAGCCCCAGACTAGCGGGGCGCTACGAGCAGTACGTC.

This sequence joins TRBV6-2 or TRBV6-3 and TRBJ2-1; TRBD2 aligns across 13 bases. The CDR3 totals 18 residues. The junction had 15 bases not matched to a gene; V was cut back by 5 bases and J by 8 bases. CDR1 MNHEY and CDR2 SVGEGT come from the germline V gene. The CDR3 loop is CASSSMTPGTSGNYEQFF. The CDR3 coding sequence is TGTGCCAGCAGTAGCATGACCCCCGGGACTAGCGGGAATTATGAGCAGTTCTTC.

The CDR3 spells CASSEMDVNTGELFF. The CDR3 DNA reads TGTGCCAGCAGTGAAATGGACGTGAACACCGGGGAGCTGTTTTTT. The gene calls are TRBV7-9 and TRBJ2-2; no reliable D call. The CDR3 length is 15 residues. From germline, CDR1 is SEHNR and CDR2 FQNEAQ (reference sequence). Trimming took 6 bases from V and 1 from J, leaving 12 bases between them.

This clonotype was detected many times. The chain couples TRBV7-2 to TRBJ2-5; perhaps TRBD1 as D (6 bases). The V and J ends lost 1 base and 5 bases respectively, with 11 bases between them. The CDR3 covers 14 residues. The germline gives CDR1 SGHTA, CDR2 FQGNSA. In DNA, the CDR3 is TGTGCCAGCAGCTTAGTCGCAGGGGTTGAGACCCAGTACTTC. Translating it yields CASSLVAGVETQYF.